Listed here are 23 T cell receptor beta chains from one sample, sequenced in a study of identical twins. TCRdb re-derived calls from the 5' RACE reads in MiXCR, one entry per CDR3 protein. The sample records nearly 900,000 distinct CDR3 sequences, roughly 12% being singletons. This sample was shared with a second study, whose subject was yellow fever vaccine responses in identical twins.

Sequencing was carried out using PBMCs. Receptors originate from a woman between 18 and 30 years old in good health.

DNA of the CDR3: TGTGCCAGTGCGGATTCCGGGGGTCCAGATACGCAGTATTTT. As protein: CASADSGGPDTQYF. The V call is TRBV19, the J call TRBJ2-3; D may be TRBD2 (6 bases). This CDR3 is built from 14 residues. The germline V gene has CDR1 LNHDA and CDR2 SQIVND (reference sequence). The ends were cut back, 8 bases at V and 4 bases at J, with 16 bases in the middle.

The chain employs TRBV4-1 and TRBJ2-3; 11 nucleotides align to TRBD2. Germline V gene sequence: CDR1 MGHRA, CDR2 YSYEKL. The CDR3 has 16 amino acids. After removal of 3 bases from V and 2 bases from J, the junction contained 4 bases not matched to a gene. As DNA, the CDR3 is TGCGCCAGCAGCCAGGGACTAGCGGAGAACACAGATACGCAGTATTTT. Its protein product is CASSQGLAENTDTQYF.

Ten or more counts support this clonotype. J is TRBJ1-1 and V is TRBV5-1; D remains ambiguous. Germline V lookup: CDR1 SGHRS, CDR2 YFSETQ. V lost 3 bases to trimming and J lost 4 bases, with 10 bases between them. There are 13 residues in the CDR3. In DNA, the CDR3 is TGCGCCAGCAGCTCGCAAATTGGCACTGAAGCTTTCTTT. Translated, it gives CASSSQIGTEAFF. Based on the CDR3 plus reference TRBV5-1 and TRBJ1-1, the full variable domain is KAGVTQTPRYLIKTRGQQVTLSCSPISGHRSVSWYQQTPGQGLQFLFEYFSETQRNKGNFPGRFSGRQFSNSRSEMNVSTLELGDSALYLCASSSQIGTEAFFGQGTRLTVV.

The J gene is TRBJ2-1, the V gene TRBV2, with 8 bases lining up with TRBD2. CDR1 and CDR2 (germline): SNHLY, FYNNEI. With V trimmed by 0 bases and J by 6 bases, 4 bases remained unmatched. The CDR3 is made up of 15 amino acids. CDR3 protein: CASSEAGLAVNEQFF. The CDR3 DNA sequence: TGTGCCAGCAGTGAAGCCGGACTAGCAGTCAATGAGCAGTTCTTC.

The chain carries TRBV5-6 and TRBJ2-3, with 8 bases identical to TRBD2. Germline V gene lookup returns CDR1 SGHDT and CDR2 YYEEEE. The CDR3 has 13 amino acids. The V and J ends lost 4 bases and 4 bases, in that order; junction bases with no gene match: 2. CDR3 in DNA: TGTGCCAGCAGCCGAGCGGGAGCAGATACGCAGTATTTT. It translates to CASSRAGADTQYF.

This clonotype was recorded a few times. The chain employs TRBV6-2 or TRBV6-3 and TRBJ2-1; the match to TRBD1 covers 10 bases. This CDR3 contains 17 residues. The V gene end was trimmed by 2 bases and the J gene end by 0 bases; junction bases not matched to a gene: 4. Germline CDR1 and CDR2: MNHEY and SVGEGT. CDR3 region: CASSYPRTGGSYNEQFF. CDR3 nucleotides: TGTGCCAGCAGTTACCCTAGGACAGGGGGCTCCTACAATGAGCAGTTCTTC.

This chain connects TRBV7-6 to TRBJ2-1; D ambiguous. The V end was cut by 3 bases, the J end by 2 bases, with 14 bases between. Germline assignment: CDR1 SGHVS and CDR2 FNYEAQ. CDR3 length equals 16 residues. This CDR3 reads CASSFLLVSPYNEQFF. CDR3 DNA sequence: TGTGCCAGCAGCTTCCTCCTAGTTAGTCCCTACAATGAGCAGTTCTTC.

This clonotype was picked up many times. DNA for the CDR3: TGCAGTGCTCCACCGGAATACACTGAAGCTTTCTTT. It specifies CSAPPEYTEAFF. J is TRBJ1-1 and V is TRBV20-1; D ambiguous. There are 12 residues in the CDR3. CDR1 and CDR2 from the germline V gene are DFQATT and SNEGSKA (reference sequence). The V gene lost 5 bases and the J gene lost 3 bases, with 10 bases spanning the gap.

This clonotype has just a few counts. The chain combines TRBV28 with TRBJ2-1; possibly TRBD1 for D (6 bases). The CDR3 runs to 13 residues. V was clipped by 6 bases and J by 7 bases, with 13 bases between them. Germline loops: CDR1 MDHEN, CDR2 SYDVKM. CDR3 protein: CASRGDMRNEQFF. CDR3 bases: TGTGCCAGCAGGGGGGACATGAGGAATGAGCAGTTCTTC.

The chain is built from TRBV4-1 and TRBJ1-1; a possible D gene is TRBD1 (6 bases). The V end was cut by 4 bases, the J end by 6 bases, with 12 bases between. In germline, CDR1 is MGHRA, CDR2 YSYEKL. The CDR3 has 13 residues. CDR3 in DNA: TGCGCCAGCAGCCGAACTTCAGGGGCTGAAGCTTTCTTT. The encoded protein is CASSRTSGAEAFF.

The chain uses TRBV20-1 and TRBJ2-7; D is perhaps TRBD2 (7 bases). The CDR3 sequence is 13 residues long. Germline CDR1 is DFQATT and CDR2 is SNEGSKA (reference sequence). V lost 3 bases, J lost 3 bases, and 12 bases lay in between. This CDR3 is CSASGGPLYEQYV. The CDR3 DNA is TGCAGTGCTAGCGGGGGGCCACTCTACGAGCAGTACGTC.

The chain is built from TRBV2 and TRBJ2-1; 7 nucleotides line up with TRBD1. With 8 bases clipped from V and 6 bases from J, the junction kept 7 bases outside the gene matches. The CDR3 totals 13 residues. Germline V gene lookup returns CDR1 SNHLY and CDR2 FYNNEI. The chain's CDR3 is CASAGTVFNEQFF. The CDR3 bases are TGTGCCAGCGCCGGGACAGTTTTCAATGAGCAGTTCTTC.

The CDR3 coding sequence is TGTGCCAGCAGTTCCCCCCCGGGAGGCACAGATACGCAGTATTTT. The encoded protein is CASSSPPGGTDTQYF. The chain combines TRBV28 with TRBJ2-3; perhaps TRBD2 as D (6 bases). This CDR3 has 15 amino acids. The V end was cut by 4 bases, the J end by 1 base, with 12 bases between. Germline CDR1 and CDR2: MDHEN and SYDVKM.

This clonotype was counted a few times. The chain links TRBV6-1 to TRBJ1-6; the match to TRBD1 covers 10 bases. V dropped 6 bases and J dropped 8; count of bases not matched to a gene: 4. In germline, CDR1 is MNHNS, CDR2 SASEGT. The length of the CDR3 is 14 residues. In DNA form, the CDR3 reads TGTGCCAGCAGAACCGGGACAGGGGATTCACCCCTCCACTTT. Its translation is CASRTGTGDSPLHF.

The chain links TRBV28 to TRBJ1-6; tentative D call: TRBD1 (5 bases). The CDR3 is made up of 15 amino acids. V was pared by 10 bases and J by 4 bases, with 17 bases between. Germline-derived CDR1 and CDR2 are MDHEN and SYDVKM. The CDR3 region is CATTGTRTYNSPLHF. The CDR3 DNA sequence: TGTGCCACCACCGGGACGCGGACTTATAATTCACCCCTCCACTTT.

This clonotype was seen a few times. This chain's CDR3 is CSARDPNMVAENTDTQYF. For the CDR3, the DNA is TGCAGTGCTAGAGACCCCAATATGGTAGCGGAGAACACAGATACGCAGTATTTT. The gene calls are TRBV20-1 and TRBJ2-3; maybe TRBD2 (6 bases). Germline CDR1 DFQATT, CDR2 SNEGSKA (reference sequence). CDR3 size: 18 residues. Trimming removed 0 bases at V and 2 bases at J, with 21 bases between.

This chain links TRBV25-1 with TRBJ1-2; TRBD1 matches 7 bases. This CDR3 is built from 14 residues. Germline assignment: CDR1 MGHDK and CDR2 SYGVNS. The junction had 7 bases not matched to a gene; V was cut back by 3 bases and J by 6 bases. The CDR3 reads CASSDFRGDHGYTF. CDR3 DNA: TGTGCCAGCAGTGACTTCAGGGGGGACCATGGCTACACCTTC.

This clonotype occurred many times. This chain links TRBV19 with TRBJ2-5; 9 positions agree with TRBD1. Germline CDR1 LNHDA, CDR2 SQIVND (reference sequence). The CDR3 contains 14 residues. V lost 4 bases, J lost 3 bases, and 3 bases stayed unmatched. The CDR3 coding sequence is TGTGCCAGTAGTACCGGACAGGGGAAAGAGACCCAGTACTTC. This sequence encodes CASSTGQGKETQYF.

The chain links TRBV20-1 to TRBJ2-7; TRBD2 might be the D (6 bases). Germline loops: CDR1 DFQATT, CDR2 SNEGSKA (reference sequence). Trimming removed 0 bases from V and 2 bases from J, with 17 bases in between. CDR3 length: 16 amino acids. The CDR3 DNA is TGCAGTGCTAGAGAATTCTCGGCAGGGACTCCCTACGAGCAGTACTTC. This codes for CSAREFSAGTPYEQYF.

CDR3 loop: CASRSGTGDSNYGYTF. The CDR3 DNA sequence: TGTGCCAGCAGGTCCGGGACAGGGGACTCTAACTATGGCTACACCTTC. This chain joins TRBV7-3 and TRBJ1-2; 10 nucleotides align to TRBD1. CDR3 length: 16 residues. Germline assignment: CDR1 SGHTA and CDR2 FQGTGA. Trimming at V came to 6 bases and at J to 0 bases, leaving 7 bases not matched to a gene.

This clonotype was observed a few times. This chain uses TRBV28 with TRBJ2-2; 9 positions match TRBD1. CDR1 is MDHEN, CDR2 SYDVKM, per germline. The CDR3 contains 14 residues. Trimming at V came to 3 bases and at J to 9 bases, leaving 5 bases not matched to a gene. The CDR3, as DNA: TGTGCCAGCAGTTTTTGGGGACAGGGCCGGGAGCTGTTTTTT. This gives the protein CASSFWGQGRELFF.

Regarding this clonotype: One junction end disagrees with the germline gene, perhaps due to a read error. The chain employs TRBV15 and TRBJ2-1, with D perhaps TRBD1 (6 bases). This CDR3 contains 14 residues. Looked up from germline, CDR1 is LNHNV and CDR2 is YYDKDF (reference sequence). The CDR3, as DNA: TGTGCCACCAGCCGGGACATCGGGTACATTGAGCAGTTCTTC. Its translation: CATSRDIGYIEQFF.

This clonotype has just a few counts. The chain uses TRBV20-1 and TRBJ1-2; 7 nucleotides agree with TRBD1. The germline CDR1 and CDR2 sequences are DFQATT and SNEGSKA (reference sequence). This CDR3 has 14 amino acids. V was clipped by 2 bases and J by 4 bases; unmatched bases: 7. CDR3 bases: TGCAGTGCTAGAAGGTCGGACAGGCCCTATGGCTACACCTTC. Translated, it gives CSARRSDRPYGYTF.